This T cell receptor beta chain was observed in a study of T cell responses to AZD1222 COVID-19 vaccine. General observations from the study: Spike regions recognized by vaccine-associated CD4 TCRs spanned the protein, led by 160-218 and 743-854.

Concerning this clone itself: The antigen is undetermined.

TCRdb's table, derived via immunoSEQ multiplex PCR, lists solely in-frame clones and lacks some. This sample has over 120,000 clones, with approximately 91% found just once. The source of this sequence is an adult who received the MenACWY meningococcal vaccine as a control. The sequenced sample was peripheral blood, obtained 28 days after the second dose of the MenACWY control vaccine.

Written as DNA, the CDR3 is TGCGCCAGCAGCTTGGTGGGACAGGGGATGGACATTCAGTACTTC. This translates into CASSLVGQGMDIQYF. The chain recombines TRBV5-1 with TRBJ2-4; 10 bases align to TRBD1. Germline values: CDR1 SGHRS, CDR2 YFSETQ. J was trimmed by 8 bases and V by 0 bases; bases with no gene match: 5. CDR3 length: 15 residues.